This T cell receptor (beta chain) derives from a study of fetal regulatory T cell absence and autoimmunity. The assay was run at survey level. Measured with immunoSEQ multiplex PCR; TCRdb has only the in-frame clones, and not every one. This sample yields more than 90,000 clones, of which 60% to 80% are seen a single time; less than 2.5% belongs to the top ten. Germline CDR1 reads MNHEY; CDR2 reads SVGAGI. The ends lost 5 bases at V and 4 bases at J; junction bases unmatched: 5. The CDR3 has 14 amino acids. What was sequenced was pancreas tissue. The chain links TRBV6-5 to TRBJ1-2; 9 nucleotides line up with TRBD1. This TCR derives from a male donor with IPEX syndrome. CDR3 amino acids: CASSAGQGSYGYTF. The CDR3 region has the DNA TGTGCCAGCAGTGCCGGACAGGGGAGCTATGGCTACACCTTC.